This TCR beta chain is drawn from a study of CD8 T cells in Susac syndrome. About this clonotype itself: Its antigen remains unidentified.

Study-wide findings and caveats: The study's TCR sequencing and HLA analysis drew on a certain number of individuals. That number was acknowledged as relatively small. In total CD8+ repertoires, roughly 17 Susac-specific public clones were found, and roughly five in CD8+ TEMRA repertoires.

Trimming shortened V by 0 bases and J by 8 bases, and 10 bases separated the two germline ends. Per germline, CDR1 LGHNA and CDR2 YSLEER. There are 13 residues in the CDR3. Random hexamers were used to reverse transcribe about 0.45 to 1 ug of RNA. Across 54 Vbeta and 13 Jbeta, immunoSEQ multiplex PCR amplified TCR beta CDR3. Each CDR3 protein is one row after TCRdb ran MiXCR on the immunoSEQ multiplex PCR reads. The sample shows approximately 87,000 distinct CDR3 sequences, approximately 96% of them seen only once. The sequenced sample consisted of CD8+ T cells from PBMCs. V and J are TRBV4-3 and TRBJ1-2; D is unclear. The source of this sequence is a human donor with Susac syndrome. CDR3 coding DNA: TGCGCCAGCAGCCAAGACCGGGGTCACGGCTACACCTTC. Translating it yields CASSQDRGHGYTF.